This paragraph reports one T cell receptor beta chain. The data originate from a study of blood T cell repertoires in COVID-19. Study at large: Spain, Italy and the United States supplied samples that represented acute and convalescent COVID-19.

Germline CDR1 and CDR2: LGHNA and YSLEER. V was trimmed by 1 base and J by 3 bases, leaving 7 bases between them. The CDR3 extends over 14 amino acids. Seattle's enrolled individuals joined amid active infection and were then monitored longitudinally. Study processing details: By means of reference gene primer amplification, nucleated cell counts were estimated. Using immunoSEQ multiplex PCR, the repertoire was profiled, and TCRdb retains in-frame clones only, with some absent. V, J and clone size derive from that table, while D and trimming were established from the DNA sequence. The table has a few hundred thousand clones, more than 65% seen once.

Source material: peripheral blood. The source of this sequence is a person aged 65 to 85 with COVID-19, enrolled during active disease. The chain couples TRBV4-3 to TRBJ1-3, with D unclear. DNA of the CDR3: TGCGCCAGCAGCCAAGCAGGTTTTGGAAACACCATATATTTT. Its translation is CASSQAGFGNTIYF.